The next 16 T cell receptor beta chains were all read from a single sample in a study of shared clonotypes between healthy human individuals. Libraries were prepared by immunoSEQ multiplex PCR; TCRdb keeps only in-frame clonotypes and omits some of them. The data show around 1,000,000 clones, with about 80% seen just once and roughly 0.83% held by the top ten. Sequences were obtained from memory CD4+ T cells from PBMCs. Subset denoted: CD45RA-negative fraction. These receptors were collected from a man in his late teens or twenties in good health. Some clones in this sample may be carry-over from other donors' samples.

V usage is TRBV25-1 and J usage is TRBJ2-7; unclear D gene. Germline loops: CDR1 MGHDK, CDR2 SYGVNS. The CDR3 is 13 residues long. Trimming cost V 6 bases and J 2 bases, with 11 bases left between them. CDR3: CASRGPTPYEQYF. CDR3 DNA sequence: TGTGCCAGCAGGGGCCCTACTCCCTACGAGCAGTACTTC.

The rearrangement links TRBV14 to TRBJ2-2; 7 bases fit TRBD2. The CDR3 covers 20 residues. The V gene end was trimmed by 5 bases and the J gene end by 3 bases; junction bases not matched to a gene: 21. Germline CDR1 is SGHDN and CDR2 is FVKESK. The CDR3 sequence is CASSVVPAGPQKAYTGELFF. The CDR3 nucleotides are TGTGCCAGCAGCGTAGTCCCAGCGGGACCGCAAAAGGCCTACACCGGGGAGCTGTTTTTT.

This chain uses TRBV2 with TRBJ1-3, with D uncertain. Judging by the DNA end, TRBJ2-2 fits better; the J call may be wrong. This CDR3 comprises 14 residues. Germline V gene lookup returns CDR1 SNHLY and CDR2 FYNNEI. The CDR3 protein is CASSEAVTTGELFF. CDR3 DNA: TGTGCCAGCAGTGAAGCAGTGACCACCGGGGAGCTGTTTTTT.

In DNA form, the CDR3 reads TGTGCCAGCACCGGGACAAAAGAGACCCAGTACTTC. This codes for CASTGTKETQYF. J is TRBJ2-5 and V is TRBV28, with TRBD1 as a possible D gene (6 bases). The germline V and J ends were trimmed by 7 bases and 3 bases, with 9 bases remaining between them. Per germline, CDR1 MDHEN and CDR2 SYDVKM. The CDR3 runs to 12 residues. The variable domain in full, completed from reference TRBV28 and TRBJ2-5, reads DVKVTQSSRYLVKRTGEKVFLECVQDMDHENMFWYRQDPGLGLRLIYFSYDVKMKEKGDIPEGYSVSREKKERFSLILESASTNQTSMYLCASTGTKETQYFGPGTRLLVL.

Here the CDR3 reads CASSWGGPDTQYF. The CDR3 coding sequence is TGCGCCAGCAGCTGGGGAGGGCCAGATACGCAGTATTTT. The chain recombines TRBV5-1 with TRBJ2-3; 7 bases match TRBD2. The CDR3 runs to 13 residues. The V and J ends lost 3 bases and 4 bases, in that order; junction bases with no gene match: 2. Looked up from germline, CDR1 is SGHRS and CDR2 is YFSETQ.

The V gene is TRBV9, the J gene TRBJ2-7; D gene uncertain. V was pared by 0 bases and J by 0 bases, with 19 bases between. This CDR3 region has 18 residues. Germline-derived CDR1 and CDR2 are SGDLS and YYNGEE. CDR3 residues: CASSVAPPSLGISYEQYF. In DNA form, the CDR3 reads TGTGCCAGCAGCGTAGCCCCCCCATCCTTGGGTATCTCCTACGAGCAGTACTTC.

The rearrangement joins TRBV9 to TRBJ2-5, with unresolved D. There are 13 residues in the CDR3. V dropped 2 bases and J dropped 1 base, with 6 bases sitting between them. Looked up from germline, CDR1 is SGDLS and CDR2 is YYNGEE. CDR3 sequence reads: CASSVVSQETQYF. The CDR3 DNA reads as TGTGCCAGCAGCGTCGTCAGCCAAGAGACCCAGTACTTC.

Only a few counts were recorded for this clone. V and J are TRBV11-2 and TRBJ2-7, with D perhaps assigned TRBD1 or TRBD2 (5 bases each). CDR3 length: 16 amino acids. CDR1 and CDR2 (germline): SGHAT, FQNNGV. V lost 1 base to trimming and J lost 9 bases, with 22 bases between them. DNA for the CDR3: TGTGCCAGCAGCTTAGTAAGGGGACCGACCGGCGAGGGGCAGTACTTC. This translates into CASSLVRGPTGEGQYF.

This chain uses TRBV5-4 with TRBJ2-7; 7 bases map to TRBD1. The length of the CDR3 is 15 residues. With V trimmed by 4 bases and J by 2 bases, 9 bases remained unmatched. Germline V lookup: CDR1 SGHNT, CDR2 YYREEE (reference sequence). This CDR3 is CASSPGQRDTYEQYF. CDR3 DNA sequence: TGTGCCAGCAGCCCGGGACAGAGAGATACCTACGAGCAGTACTTC.

The chain is built from TRBV11-2 and TRBJ1-2, with D perhaps matching TRBD1 (6 bases). This CDR3 has 14 residues. The V gene lost 5 bases and the J gene lost 6 bases, with 16 bases spanning the gap. CDR1 and CDR2 from the germline V gene are SGHAT and FQNNGV. The CDR3 region is CASSRTAGADGYTF. The CDR3 DNA reads as TGTGCCAGCAGCCGGACGGCGGGGGCGGATGGCTACACCTTC.

Of note for this clone: Just one base apart from a much larger clone, this may be a read error. The genes are TRBV28 and TRBJ2-2; a weak D match, TRBD2 (5 bases). Germline V gene lookup returns CDR1 MDHEN and CDR2 SYDVKM. CDR3 size: 15 residues. Trimming cost V 5 bases and J 4 bases, with 14 bases left between them. The CDR3 sequence is CASSLREGSTGELFF. The CDR3 DNA is TGTGCCAGCAGTCTTCGGGAAGGGTCCACCGGGGAGCTGTTTTTT. Filled out from reference TRBV28 and TRBJ2-2, the complete variable domain reads DVKVTQSSRYLVKRTGEKVFLECVQDMDHENMFWYRQDPGLGLRLIYFSYDVKMKEKGDIPEGYSVSREKKERFSLILESASTNQTSMYLCASSLREGSTGELFFGEGSRLTVL.

This clone was seen just once. The chain employs TRBV28 and TRBJ2-7, with 8 bases that match TRBD2. The germline V gene has CDR1 MDHEN and CDR2 SYDVKM. The CDR3 length is 15 residues. Trimming removed 6 bases from V and 3 bases from J; junction bases left unmatched: 10. CDR3 nucleotides: TGTGCCAGCAGCCCCAGCGGGACTAGTCGCTACGAGCAGTACTTC. It yields the protein CASSPSGTSRYEQYF.

The chain joins TRBV5-1 to TRBJ2-1; D might be TRBD2 (6 bases). The V end lost 4 bases, the J end lost 1 base, and 15 bases lay between the germline ends. CDR3 size: 16 residues. CDR1 is SGHRS and CDR2 is YFSETQ in the germline V gene. CDR3 protein: CASSPSAFGSYNEQFF. The CDR3 nucleotides are TGCGCCAGCAGCCCTAGCGCTTTTGGGTCCTACAATGAGCAGTTCTTC.

The chain is built from TRBV19 and TRBJ1-1; D not certain. The CDR3 is 13 amino acids. Germline CDR1 reads LNHDA; CDR2 reads SQIVND (reference sequence). Trimming cost V 7 bases and J 0 bases, with 9 bases left between them. The CDR3 spells CASMEGLNTEAFF. Here the CDR3 DNA reads TGTGCCAGTATGGAGGGTCTGAACACTGAAGCTTTCTTT. The full variable domain, its missing parts supplied by reference TRBV19 and TRBJ1-1, is DGGITQSPKYLFRKEGQNVTLSCEQNLNHDAMYWYRQDPGQGLRLIYYSQIVNDFQKGDIAEGYSVSREKKESFPLTVTSAQKNPTAFYLCASMEGLNTEAFFGQGTRLTVV.

The chain links TRBV6-6 to TRBJ1-4; D not certain. The germline V and J ends were trimmed by 9 bases and 10 bases, with 18 bases remaining between them. This CDR3 region has 13 residues. CDR1 and CDR2 from the germline V gene are MNHNY and SVGAGI (reference sequence). The CDR3 protein is CASRLLERGKLFF. DNA for the CDR3: TGTGCCAGTCGGCTCCTAGAGAGAGGAAAACTGTTTTTT.

The rearrangement uses TRBV28 and TRBJ1-5; D is unresolved. Per the germline V gene, CDR1 is MDHEN and CDR2 is SYDVKM. This CDR3 spans 14 amino acids. Trimming took off 6 bases at V and 0 bases at J, with 9 bases between the two ends. The CDR3 sequence: CASSRAVSNQPQHF. As DNA, the CDR3 is TGTGCCAGCAGCCGGGCAGTTAGCAATCAGCCCCAGCATTTT.